This record covers a single TCR beta chain. The data were taken from a study of shared clonotypes between healthy human individuals. Here immunoSEQ multiplex PCR was the method, and the copy in TCRdb shows in-frame clones only, minus some. The sample lists a few million clones; 85% to 95% were seen once. The CDR3 runs 13 residues. V dropped 6 bases and J dropped 2 bases, with 8 bases sitting between them. CDR1 and CDR2 (germline): MNHEY, SMNVEV (reference sequence). Sequencing was done on a sample of naive CD4+ T cells sorted from blood. The subset: CD45RA+ positively selected. The J gene is TRBJ2-1, the V gene TRBV27, with D perhaps being TRBD1 or TRBD2 (5 bases each). The clonotype was recovered from a man aged 18 to 30 in good health. This CDR3 reads CASSGTTYNEQFF. CDR3 sequence (DNA): TGTGCCAGCAGCGGGACGACCTACAATGAGCAGTTCTTC.